This entry features one T cell receptor (beta chain) sequence. Its antigen is undetermined. The data were obtained in a study of OX40 agonist ivuxolimab in advanced cancers. Broader study findings: Several nonresponders also turned out to have low normalized T-cell clonal expansion. At 0.1 to 3.0 mg/kg and by week 6, clonal expansion occurred in CD4+ and CD8+ blood T cells. In the 0.1-3.0 mg/kg groups, partial responders showed among the lowest expansion. The authors did not determine the antigen specificity of the expanded peripheral T cells.

Profiling relied on immunoSEQ multiplex PCR, and the TCRdb table lists in-frame clones only, not all of them. The table has around 60,000 clones, just over 85% seen once. The V gene lost 5 bases and the J gene lost 1 base, with 8 bases spanning the gap. This CDR3 is built from 13 residues. Germline CDR1 SNHLY, CDR2 FYNNEI. This material consisted of CD4+ or CD8+ T cells sorted from blood, taken in a trial of the OX40 agonist ivuxolimab. The chain links TRBV2 to TRBJ1-1; D is ambiguous. The TCR originated in an adult with an advanced solid tumor such as melanoma, head and neck, liver or kidney cancer. Here the CDR3 DNA reads TGTGCCAGCAGTCAATGGGAGAACACTGAAGCTTTCTTT. It yields the protein CASSQWENTEAFF.